This TCR beta chain came from a study of shared clonotypes between healthy human individuals. The overall study: CD4 naive cells filled three plates per donor, CD4 memory three, CD8 naive two and CD8 memory one.

V lost 5 bases and J lost 3, with 16 bases in between. From germline, CDR1 is MNHEY and CDR2 SMNVEV (reference sequence). The CDR3 sequence is 15 residues long. Comment on this clone: Its antigen is not known.

Positively selected for CCR7, the CD45RO-negative cells used as naive CD8 cells excluded terminally differentiated effector memory CD45RA+ cells. Every contributor of samples was a Caucasian grown-up residing in Nashville, Tennessee. Profiled with immunoSEQ multiplex PCR; TCRdb holds only in-frame clones, not every one. There are around 580,000 clones in the sample; nearly 98% occur only once, and approximately 0.3% lies in the top ten. Regarding the study as a whole: Since donors were few, the genetic and exposure-history diversity represented was limited.

Sequencing used naive CD8+ T cells sorted from blood. This TCR derives from a man aged 25 to 45 in good health. The chain carries TRBV27 and TRBJ1-1; no clear D. CDR3 DNA: TGTGCCAGCAGTCCGCGCCGAGGGAGGGACACTGAAGCTTTCTTT. This gives the protein CASSPRRGRDTEAFF.